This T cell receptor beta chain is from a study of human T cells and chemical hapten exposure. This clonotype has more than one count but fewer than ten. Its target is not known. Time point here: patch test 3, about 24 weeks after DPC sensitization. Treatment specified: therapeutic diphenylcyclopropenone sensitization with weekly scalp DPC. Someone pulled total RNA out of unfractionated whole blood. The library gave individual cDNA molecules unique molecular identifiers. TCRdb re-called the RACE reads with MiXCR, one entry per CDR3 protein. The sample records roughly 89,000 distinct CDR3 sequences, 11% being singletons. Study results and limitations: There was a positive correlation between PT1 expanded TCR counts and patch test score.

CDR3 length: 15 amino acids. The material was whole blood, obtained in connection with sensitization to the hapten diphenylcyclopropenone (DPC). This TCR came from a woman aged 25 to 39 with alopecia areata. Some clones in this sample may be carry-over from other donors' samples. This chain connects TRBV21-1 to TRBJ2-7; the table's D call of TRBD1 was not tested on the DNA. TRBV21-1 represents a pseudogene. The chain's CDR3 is CASRKGRQMVHEQYF. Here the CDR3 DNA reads TGTGCCAGCAGGAAGGGACGACAAATGGTCCACGAGCAGTACTTC.